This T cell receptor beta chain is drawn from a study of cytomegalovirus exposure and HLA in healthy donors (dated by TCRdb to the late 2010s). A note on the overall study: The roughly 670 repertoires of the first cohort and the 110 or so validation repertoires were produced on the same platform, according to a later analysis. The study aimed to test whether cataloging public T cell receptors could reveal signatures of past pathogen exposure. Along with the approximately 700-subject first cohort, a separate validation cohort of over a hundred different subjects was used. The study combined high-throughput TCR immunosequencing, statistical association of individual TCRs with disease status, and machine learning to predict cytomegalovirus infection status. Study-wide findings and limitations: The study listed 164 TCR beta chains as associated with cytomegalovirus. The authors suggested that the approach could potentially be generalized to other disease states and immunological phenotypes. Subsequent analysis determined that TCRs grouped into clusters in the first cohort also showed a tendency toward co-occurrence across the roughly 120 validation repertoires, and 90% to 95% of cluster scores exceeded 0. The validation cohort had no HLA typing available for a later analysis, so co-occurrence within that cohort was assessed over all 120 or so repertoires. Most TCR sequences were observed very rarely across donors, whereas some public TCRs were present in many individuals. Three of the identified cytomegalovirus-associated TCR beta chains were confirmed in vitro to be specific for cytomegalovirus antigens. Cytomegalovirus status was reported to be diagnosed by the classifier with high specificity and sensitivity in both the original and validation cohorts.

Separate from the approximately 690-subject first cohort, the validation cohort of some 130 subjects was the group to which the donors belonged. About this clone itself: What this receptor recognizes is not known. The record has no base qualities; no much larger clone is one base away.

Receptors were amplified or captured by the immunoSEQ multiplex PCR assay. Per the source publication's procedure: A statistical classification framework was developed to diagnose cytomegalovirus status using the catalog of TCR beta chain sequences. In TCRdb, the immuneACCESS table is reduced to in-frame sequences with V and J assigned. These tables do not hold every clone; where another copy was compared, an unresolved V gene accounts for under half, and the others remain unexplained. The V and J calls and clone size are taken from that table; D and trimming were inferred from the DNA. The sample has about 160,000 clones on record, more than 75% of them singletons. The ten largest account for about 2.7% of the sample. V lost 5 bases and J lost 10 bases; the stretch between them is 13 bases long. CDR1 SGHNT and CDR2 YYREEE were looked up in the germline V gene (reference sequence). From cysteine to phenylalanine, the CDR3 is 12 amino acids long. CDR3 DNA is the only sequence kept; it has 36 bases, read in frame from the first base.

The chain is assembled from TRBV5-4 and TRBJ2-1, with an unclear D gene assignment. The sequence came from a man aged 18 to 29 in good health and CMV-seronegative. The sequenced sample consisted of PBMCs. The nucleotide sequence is TGTGCCAGCAGTAATCAGGCCCAGGAGCAGTTCTTC. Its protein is CASSNQAQEQFF.